This is a list of T cell receptor beta chains from one sample in a study of blood T cell repertoires in COVID-19. Data came from immunoSEQ multiplex PCR; TCRdb stores just in-frame clones and leaves some out. The data hold 90,000 to 150,000 clones, with about nine tenths observed a single time. Sequencing was done on a sample of peripheral blood. The receptors derive from a human donor in a cohort sampled during active COVID-19. The CDR3 runs from the conserved cysteine through the conserved F or W. Clone size is shown for a subset of rows, as once, few, many or a class of expanded clone.

size	V	J	length	CDR3
.	TRBV4-1	TRBJ2-7	15	CASSQASGQSYEQYF
.	TRBV4-1	TRBJ1-4	17	CASSQVGGLNRNEKLFF
.	TRBV7-9	TRBJ2-7	14	CASSLLQGGSEQYF
.	TRBV19	TRBJ2-1	15	CASSMGAGAPNEQFF
.	TRBV20-1	TRBJ2-1	14	CSASPSGPYNEQFF
few	TRBV28	TRBJ2-7	15	CASSSTSGGSYEQYF
.	TRBV11-3	TRBJ2-1	13	CASSLAGANEQFF
.	TRBV7-2	TRBJ2-4	15	CASSSAGTTNLVQYF
.	TRBV25-1	TRBJ1-3	14	CASSEHRKGNTIYF
.	TRBV14	TRBJ2-3	14	CASRRGGATDTQYF